This entry lists 14 T cell receptor beta chains sequenced from one sample in a study of blood T cells in healthy people across ages. Combining a sample-barcoded 5' primer with a J-beta primer mix, a second PCR ran for about 7 to 11 cycles. One entry per CDR3 protein results from TCRdb running MiXCR on the 5' RACE reads. Of approximately 670,000 distinct CDR3 sequences in the sample, 40% to 50% are singletons; the top ten hold around 30%. Input material: blood. The receptor source for this set is a man older than 75 in good health.

This clonotype was recorded at least ten times. This rearrangement joins TRBV6-2 or TRBV6-3 to TRBJ2-1; a possible D gene is TRBD2 (6 bases). V gave up 1 base and J gave up 0 bases, with 7 bases separating them. In germline, CDR1 is MNHEY, CDR2 SVGEGT. The CDR3 length is 15 residues. The CDR3 sequence: CASSYFGSSYNEQFF. DNA for the CDR3: TGTGCCAGCAGTTACTTCGGGAGCTCCTACAATGAGCAGTTCTTC.

The chain links TRBV11-3 to TRBJ2-3; perhaps TRBD2 as D (6 bases). The germline V and J ends were trimmed by 1 base and 0 bases, with 17 bases remaining between them. The CDR3 totals 18 residues. Germline loops: CDR1 SGHNT, CDR2 YENEEA. The CDR3 nucleotides read TGTGCCAGCAGCTTAGCGGCGACTAGTCCCCGGAGCACAGATACGCAGTATTTT. Translating gives CASSLAATSPRSTDTQYF.

In this sample, this clonotype turned up many times. The chain combines TRBV7-2 with TRBJ2-7; TRBD1 might be the D (6 bases). V lost 4 bases and J 5 bases, leaving 12 bases between the germline ends. The CDR3 length is 13 residues. Germline values: CDR1 SGHTA, CDR2 FQGNSA. CDR3 DNA sequence: TGTGCCAGCAGCTCAGGGGAGAGCGACGAGCAGTACTTC. It is translated as CASSSGESDEQYF.

Ten or more counts support this clonotype. The junction does not match germline at one end; this may be a read error. The rearrangement links TRBV4-3 to TRBJ2-7; 9 nucleotides agree with TRBD1. Looked up from germline, CDR1 is LGHNA and CDR2 is YSLEER. The CDR3 is 13 residues long. The CDR3 is CASSQDRGYEQYF. The CDR3 DNA reads TGTGCCAGCAGCCAGGACAGGGGCTACGAGCAGTACTTC.

The CDR3 sequence: CASSVDRAGTDTQYF. The CDR3 coding sequence is TGTGCCAGCAGTGTCGACAGGGCGGGCACAGATACGCAGTATTTT. V usage is TRBV6-4 and J usage is TRBJ2-3; 7 bases match TRBD1. Germline V gene lookup returns CDR1 MRHNA and CDR2 SNTAGT. This CDR3 has 15 amino acids. The trim removed 4 bases at V and 1 base at J, leaving 5 bases unmatched.

This sequence joins TRBV20-1 and TRBJ2-5; 7 bases agree with TRBD1. V shed 0 bases, J shed 2 bases, and the junction held 6 bases outside the gene matches. Germline loops: CDR1 DFQATT, CDR2 SNEGSKA (reference sequence). The CDR3 consists of 15 residues. CDR3 residues: CSARDSGTAQETQYF. CDR3 bases: TGCAGTGCTAGAGATTCGGGGACAGCACAAGAGACCCAGTACTTC.

This chain connects TRBV11-2 to TRBJ1-1; 8 nucleotides align to TRBD1. Germline V gene data show CDR1 as SGHAT and CDR2 as FQNNGV. J was trimmed by 4 bases and V by 5 bases; bases with no gene match: 3. This CDR3 has 13 amino acids. The CDR3 DNA sequence: TGTGCCAGCAGCATTACAGGGGGCACTGAAGCTTTCTTT. Translated, it gives CASSITGGTEAFF.

The gene calls are TRBV20-1 and TRBJ2-4, with a tentative D call TRBD2 (6 bases). The closer fit of TRBJ2-7 to the DNA end suggests the J call may be wrong. CDR3 length: 15 residues. Germline CDR1 and CDR2: DFQATT and SNEGSKA (reference sequence). The CDR3: CSVEGSGLAYHEQYF. CDR3 coding DNA: TGCAGTGTGGAGGGTTCGGGGCTAGCTTACCACGAGCAGTACTTC.

V usage is TRBV20-1 and J usage is TRBJ2-1; 8 bases map to TRBD2. This CDR3 contains 14 residues. The V and J ends lost 6 bases and 3 bases, in that order; junction bases with no gene match: 7. In germline, CDR1 is DFQATT, CDR2 SNEGSKA (reference sequence). CDR3 region: CSADQRGFYNEQFF. The CDR3 coding sequence is TGCAGTGCCGACCAGCGGGGGTTCTACAATGAGCAGTTCTTC.

This clonotype was counted between two and nine times. The J gene is TRBJ2-1, the V gene TRBV20-1; 10 nucleotides align to TRBD2. The V and J ends lost 1 base and 0 bases, in that order; junction bases with no gene match: 9. In germline, CDR1 is DFQATT, CDR2 SNEGSKA (reference sequence). The CDR3 consists of 18 residues. CDR3 nucleotides: TGCAGTGCTAGAGTCGGGGCTAGCGGGGGATACTCCTACAATGAGCAGTTCTTC. Translating it yields CSARVGASGGYSYNEQFF.

As to this clonotype: A much larger clone lies one base from this, so it may be a read error. CDR3 DNA sequence: TGCAGCGTGCAGCCGAGCTCCTACAATGAGCAGTACTTC. Amino acid sequence: CSVQPSSYNEQYF. The chain has TRBV29-1 and TRBJ2-1; D not resolved. The J call is doubtful: the DNA matches TRBJ2-7 better. This CDR3 is built from 13 residues. The germline gives CDR1 SQVTM, CDR2 ANQGSEA.

The genes are TRBV10-3 and TRBJ2-4; 9 bases agree with TRBD2. Trimming cost V 6 bases and J 13 bases; bases outside gene matches: 19. The CDR3 totals 16 residues. CDR1 is ENHRY, CDR2 SYGVKD, per germline. In DNA, the CDR3 is TGTGCCATCAGGCCTAGTGGCTTAGCGGGAGAAAGAGAGCAGTACTTC. Translated, it gives CAIRPSGLAGEREQYF.

This clonotype was seen a few times. The chain combines TRBV11-2 with TRBJ2-5; maybe TRBD2 (5 bases). The CDR3 is 15 amino acids. Germline V CDR1 and CDR2: SGHAT, FQNNGV. Trimming took 5 bases from V and 4 from J, leaving 17 bases between them. The CDR3 loop reads CASSPPGVLGETQYF. The CDR3 nucleotides are TGTGCCAGCAGCCCCCCCGGGGTCTTGGGAGAGACCCAGTACTTC. Together with reference TRBV11-2 and TRBJ2-5, the CDR3 gives the full variable domain: EAGVAQSPRYKIIEKRQSVAFWCNPISGHATLYWYQQILGQGPKLLIQFQNNGVVDDSQLPKDRFSAERLKGVDSTLKIQPAKLEDSAVYLCASSPPGVLGETQYFGPGTRLLVL.

The genes are TRBV6-6 and TRBJ2-5; unclear D gene. The CDR3 is 13 amino acids. Germline lookup yields CDR1 MNHNY and CDR2 SVGAGI (reference sequence). Trimming took 5 bases from V and 5 from J, leaving 12 bases between them. The CDR3 DNA reads TGTGCCAGCAGTGCCTATCTGGGGGAGACCCAGTACTTC. This sequence encodes CASSAYLGETQYF.